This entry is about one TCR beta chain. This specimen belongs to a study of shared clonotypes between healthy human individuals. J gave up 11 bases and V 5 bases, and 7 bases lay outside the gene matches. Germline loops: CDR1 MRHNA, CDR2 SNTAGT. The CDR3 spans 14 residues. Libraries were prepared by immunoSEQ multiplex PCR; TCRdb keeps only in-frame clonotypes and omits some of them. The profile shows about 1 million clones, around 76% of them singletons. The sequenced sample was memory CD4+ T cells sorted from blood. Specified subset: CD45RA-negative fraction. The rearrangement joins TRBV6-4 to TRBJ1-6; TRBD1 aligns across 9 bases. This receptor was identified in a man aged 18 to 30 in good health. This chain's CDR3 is CASSSDRGIPPLHF. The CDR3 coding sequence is TGTGCCAGCAGTTCTGACAGGGGGATCCCACCCCTCCACTTT.